A selection of T cell receptor beta chains follows, all from one sample in a study of cytomegalovirus exposure and HLA in healthy donors. Clones were read by immunoSEQ multiplex PCR, and TCRdb kept only the in-frame ones, dropping some. This table holds some 110,000 clones, roughly 88% found once. Sequencing was carried out using PBMCs. The receptors originated from a man aged 18 to 29 in good health and CMV-seronegative. Both conserved end residues are part of each CDR3. Fields, in order: D gene, clone size, J gene, V gene, CDR3 DNA, CDR3 protein. The D gene is left open where the match is weak. The size entry is marked missing in some rows and otherwise reads once, few, many or a size class.

d_gene: TRBD1
abundance: .
j_gene: TRBJ1-1
v_gene: TRBV29-1
CDR3nt: TGCAGCGCCAAGAGACAGGGACAGAACACTGAAGCTTTCTTT
CDR3aa: CSAKRQGQNTEAFF

d_gene: .
abundance: .
j_gene: TRBJ2-1
v_gene: TRBV19
CDR3nt: TGTGCCAGTAGGACGACTAGTTCTGATATGCAGTTCTTC
CDR3aa: CASRTTSSDMQFF

d_gene: TRBD1
abundance: many
j_gene: TRBJ2-1
v_gene: TRBV10-2
CDR3nt: TGCGCCAGCGGAACAGGGGGCCGATTCAATGAGCAGTTCTTC
CDR3aa: CASGTGGRFNEQFF

d_gene: .
abundance: .
j_gene: TRBJ1-2
v_gene: TRBV14
CDR3nt: TGTGCCAGCAGCCGAAGCGGGACGGACCGATATGGCTACACCTTC
CDR3aa: CASSRSGTDRYGYTF

d_gene: .
abundance: .
j_gene: TRBJ2-6
v_gene: TRBV7-2
CDR3nt: TGTGCCAGCAGCTTATACGAGCTGATCTCTGGGGCCAACGTCCTGACTTTC
CDR3aa: CASSLYELISGANVLTF

d_gene: TRBD2
abundance: .
j_gene: TRBJ2-1
v_gene: TRBV6-1
CDR3nt: TGTGCCAGCAGTGAAAGTCTAGCGGCCTACAATGAGCAGTTCTTC
CDR3aa: CASSESLAAYNEQFF

d_gene: .
abundance: once
j_gene: TRBJ2-7
v_gene: TRBV6-1
CDR3nt: TGTGCCAGCAGTGCTAGGGGATCCTACGAGCAGTACTTC
CDR3aa: CASSARGSYEQYF

d_gene: TRBD1
abundance: many
j_gene: TRBJ1-3
v_gene: TRBV5-1
CDR3nt: TGCGCCAGCGGACAGGGGTTCTCTGGAAACACCATATATTTT
CDR3aa: CASGQGFSGNTIYF

d_gene: TRBD2
abundance: .
j_gene: TRBJ2-1
v_gene: TRBV29-1
CDR3nt: TGCAGCGTTATGCGGGAGGCCCGTCATAGTGAGCAGTTCTTC
CDR3aa: CSVMREARHSEQFF

d_gene: TRBD2
abundance: .
j_gene: TRBJ2-5
v_gene: TRBV7-9
CDR3nt: TGTGCCAGCAGCCTGAGGACTAGCGGGAGTTATGAGACCCAGTACTTC
CDR3aa: CASSLRTSGSYETQYF

d_gene: TRBD2
abundance: .
j_gene: TRBJ2-5
v_gene: TRBV19
CDR3nt: TGTGCCAGTAGTCCGGGACTAGCTAAAGAGACCCAGTACTTC
CDR3aa: CASSPGLAKETQYF

d_gene: TRBD2
abundance: .
j_gene: TRBJ2-2
v_gene: TRBV11-2
CDR3nt: TGTGCCAGCAGCTTAGATCGGGGGGGGCTGTTTTTT
CDR3aa: CASSLDRGGLFF

d_gene: .
abundance: .
j_gene: TRBJ1-3
v_gene: TRBV19
CDR3nt: TGTGCCAGTACCGCCAGCGACGGAAGCACCATATATTTT
CDR3aa: CASTASDGSTIYF

d_gene: .
abundance: .
j_gene: TRBJ2-3
v_gene: TRBV6-4
CDR3nt: TGTGCCAGCAGTTTGGGAGGCAATCGGAGGGATACGCAGTATTTT
CDR3aa: CASSLGGNRRDTQYF

d_gene: TRBD2
abundance: .
j_gene: TRBJ2-3
v_gene: TRBV11-3
CDR3nt: TGTGCCAGCAGCCAAACGGGGGGGCGCCGAAGCACAGATACGCAGTATTTT
CDR3aa: CASSQTGGRRSTDTQYF

d_gene: .
abundance: .
j_gene: TRBJ2-3
v_gene: TRBV7-9
CDR3nt: TGTGCCAGCAGCGTTGGGGGCATCACAGATACGCAGTATTTT
CDR3aa: CASSVGGITDTQYF

d_gene: .
abundance: .
j_gene: TRBJ2-1
v_gene: TRBV27
CDR3nt: TGTGCCAGCAGTGCGGATAGCTCGGGGGAGCAGTTCTTC
CDR3aa: CASSADSSGEQFF

d_gene: .
abundance: .
j_gene: TRBJ1-2
v_gene: TRBV6-5
CDR3nt: TGTGCCAGCAGTTACCCAAGGGGCTCTTCGTATGGCTACACCTTC
CDR3aa: CASSYPRGSSYGYTF

d_gene: TRBD2
abundance: once
j_gene: TRBJ2-7
v_gene: TRBV5-1
CDR3nt: TGCGCCAGCAGCTTGAAGTCTAGCGGGGGGTACGAGCAGTACTTC
CDR3aa: CASSLKSSGGYEQYF

d_gene: TRBD2
abundance: .
j_gene: TRBJ2-7
v_gene: TRBV7-8
CDR3nt: TGTGCCAGCAGCGTCGGACTAGCGGGGCTGTCCTACGAGCAGTACTTC
CDR3aa: CASSVGLAGLSYEQYF

d_gene: .
abundance: .
j_gene: TRBJ2-2
v_gene: TRBV6-1
CDR3nt: TGTGCCAGCAGTGGACGGGATAGTAACACCGGGGAGCTGTTTTTT
CDR3aa: CASSGRDSNTGELFF

d_gene: .
abundance: .
j_gene: TRBJ1-2
v_gene: TRBV9
CDR3nt: TGTGCCAGCAGCCGAGGGGGGGGGCTGGATGGCTACACCTTC
CDR3aa: CASSRGGGLDGYTF

d_gene: TRBD2
abundance: few
j_gene: TRBJ2-2
v_gene: TRBV7-9
CDR3nt: TGTGCCAGCAGCCCGGGGGGGACCGGGGAGCTGTTTTTT
CDR3aa: CASSPGGTGELFF

d_gene: .
abundance: .
j_gene: TRBJ2-1
v_gene: TRBV5-1
CDR3nt: TGCGCCAGCAGCGTCGGAGTCTACAATGAGCAGTTCTTC
CDR3aa: CASSVGVYNEQFF

d_gene: TRBD2
abundance: .
j_gene: TRBJ2-5
v_gene: TRBV11-1
CDR3nt: TGTGCCAGCAGCTTAGCGGGACTAGCGGGAGAGACCCAGTACTTC
CDR3aa: CASSLAGLAGETQYF

d_gene: TRBD2
abundance: .
j_gene: TRBJ2-1
v_gene: TRBV4-1
CDR3nt: TGCGCCAGCAGCCCGTTAGCGGGGACTAAATACAATGAGCAGTTCTTC
CDR3aa: CASSPLAGTKYNEQFF

d_gene: .
abundance: .
j_gene: TRBJ1-1
v_gene: TRBV13
CDR3nt: TGTGCCAGCAGCCGAGAAGGGCAGGGCGCGATGGCTTTCTTT
CDR3aa: CASSREGQGAMAFF

d_gene: .
abundance: few
j_gene: TRBJ2-1
v_gene: TRBV13
CDR3nt: TGTGCCAGCAGCTTAGAAGGGGCGCAATACAATGAGCAGTTCTTC
CDR3aa: CASSLEGAQYNEQFF

d_gene: .
abundance: .
j_gene: TRBJ2-7
v_gene: TRBV5-4
CDR3nt: TGTGCCAGCAGCCCAGGACAGTCCTACGAGCAGTACTTC
CDR3aa: CASSPGQSYEQYF

d_gene: TRBD2
abundance: .
j_gene: TRBJ2-1
v_gene: TRBV6-6
CDR3nt: TGTGCCAGCGGGGCGGGAGGTGCCTACAATGAGCAGTTCTTC
CDR3aa: CASGAGGAYNEQFF

d_gene: TRBD2
abundance: .
j_gene: TRBJ2-3
v_gene: TRBV11-1
CDR3nt: TGTGCCAGCAGGCCCGGGACTAGAGCCACAGATACGCAGTATTTT
CDR3aa: CASRPGTRATDTQYF

d_gene: .
abundance: few
j_gene: TRBJ2-7
v_gene: TRBV13
CDR3nt: TGTGCCAGCAGTTCCGGGGGCTACGAGCAGTACTTC
CDR3aa: CASSSGGYEQYF

d_gene: TRBD1
abundance: .
j_gene: TRBJ2-5
v_gene: TRBV5-1
CDR3nt: TGCGCCAGCAGCTGGCGACAGGGGGCGGGGGAGACCCAGTACTTC
CDR3aa: CASSWRQGAGETQYF

d_gene: .
abundance: .
j_gene: TRBJ1-1
v_gene: TRBV5-1
CDR3nt: TGCGCCAGCAGCTTGGACAGGGCAGGGGTGAACACTGAAGCTTTCTTT
CDR3aa: CASSLDRAGVNTEAFF

d_gene: .
abundance: .
j_gene: TRBJ1-6
v_gene: TRBV7-8
CDR3nt: TGTGCCAGCAGCTCCGGACAAAATTCACCCCTCCACTTT
CDR3aa: CASSSGQNSPLHF

d_gene: .
abundance: .
j_gene: TRBJ2-7
v_gene: TRBV4-2
CDR3nt: TGTGCCAGCAGCCAATTCGGCGGGACCTACGAGCAGTACTTC
CDR3aa: CASSQFGGTYEQYF

d_gene: .
abundance: .
j_gene: TRBJ1-5
v_gene: TRBV30
CDR3nt: TGTGCCTGGAAGACAGCACATAGCAATCAGCCCCAGCATTTT
CDR3aa: CAWKTAHSNQPQHF

d_gene: .
abundance: once
j_gene: TRBJ1-2
v_gene: TRBV5-4
CDR3nt: TGTGCCAGCAGCTTGGCCTCGACAGTTGGGTATGGCTACACCTTC
CDR3aa: CASSLASTVGYGYTF

d_gene: TRBD1
abundance: .
j_gene: TRBJ2-6
v_gene: TRBV5-1
CDR3nt: TGCGCCAGCAGCTTGGACAGGGGTCTAATCTCTGGGGCCAACGTCCTGACTTTC
CDR3aa: CASSLDRGLISGANVLTF

d_gene: .
abundance: .
j_gene: TRBJ1-5
v_gene: TRBV2
CDR3nt: TGTGCCAGCAGTAGGGAGGGTGGGAGCAATCAGCCCCAGCATTTT
CDR3aa: CASSREGGSNQPQHF

d_gene: .
abundance: few
j_gene: TRBJ2-1
v_gene: TRBV18
CDR3nt: TGTGCCAGCTCACCAGCTGACAGCAACAATGAGCAGTTCTTC
CDR3aa: CASSPADSNNEQFF